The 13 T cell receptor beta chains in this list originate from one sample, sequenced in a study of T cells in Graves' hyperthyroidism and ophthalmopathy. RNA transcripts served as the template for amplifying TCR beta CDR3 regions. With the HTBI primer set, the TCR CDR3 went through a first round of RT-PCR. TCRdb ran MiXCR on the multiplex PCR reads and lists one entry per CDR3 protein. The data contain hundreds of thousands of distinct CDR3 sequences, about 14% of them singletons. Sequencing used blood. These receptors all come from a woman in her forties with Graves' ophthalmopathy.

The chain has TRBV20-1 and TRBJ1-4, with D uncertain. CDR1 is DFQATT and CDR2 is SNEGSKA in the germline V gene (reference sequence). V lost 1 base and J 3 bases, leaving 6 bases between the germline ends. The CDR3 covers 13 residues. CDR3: CSARGGPNEKLFF. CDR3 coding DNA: TGCAGTGCTAGAGGAGGTCCTAATGAAAAACTGTTTTTT.

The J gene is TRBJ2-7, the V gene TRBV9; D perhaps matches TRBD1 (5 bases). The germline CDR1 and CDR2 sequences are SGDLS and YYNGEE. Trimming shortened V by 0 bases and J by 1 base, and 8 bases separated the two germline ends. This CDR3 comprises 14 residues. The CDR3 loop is CASSVGPGSYEQYF. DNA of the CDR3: TGTGCCAGCAGCGTAGGCCCAGGGTCCTACGAGCAGTACTTC.

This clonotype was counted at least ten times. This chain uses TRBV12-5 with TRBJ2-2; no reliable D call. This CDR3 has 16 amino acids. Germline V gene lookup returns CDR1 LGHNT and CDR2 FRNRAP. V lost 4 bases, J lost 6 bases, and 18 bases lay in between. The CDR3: CASGWAEGKVAGELFF. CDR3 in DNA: TGTGCTAGTGGTTGGGCGGAAGGGAAGGTGGCCGGGGAGCTGTTTTTT.

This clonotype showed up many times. The CDR3 nucleotides are TGTGCCAGTAGTATAGAGGGGGGATACACCGGGGAGCTGTTTTTT. Encoded protein: CASSIEGGYTGELFF. The chain uses TRBV19 and TRBJ2-2, with a tentative D call TRBD2 (6 bases). The CDR3 is 15 residues long. The V end lost 0 bases, the J end lost 3 bases, and 8 bases lay between the germline ends. CDR1 is LNHDA and CDR2 is SQIVND in the germline V gene (reference sequence).

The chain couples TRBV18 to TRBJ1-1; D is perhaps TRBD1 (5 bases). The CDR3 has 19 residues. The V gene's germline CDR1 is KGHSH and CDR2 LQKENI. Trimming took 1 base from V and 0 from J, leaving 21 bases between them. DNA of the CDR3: TGTGCCAGCTCACCACGGCCCGCCGGGGGTTTCGGAATGAACACTGAAGCTTTCTTT. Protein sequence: CASSPRPAGGFGMNTEAFF.

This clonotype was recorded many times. The DNA of the CDR3 is TGTGCCAGCAGTTTGGGGCTGCCCGATCGGCCCCAGCATTTT. Amino acid sequence: CASSLGLPDRPQHF. This rearrangement joins TRBV12-3 or TRBV12-4 to TRBJ1-5; D may be TRBD1 (5 bases). V was cut by 3 bases and J by 9 bases, with 15 bases left in between. This CDR3 region has 14 residues.

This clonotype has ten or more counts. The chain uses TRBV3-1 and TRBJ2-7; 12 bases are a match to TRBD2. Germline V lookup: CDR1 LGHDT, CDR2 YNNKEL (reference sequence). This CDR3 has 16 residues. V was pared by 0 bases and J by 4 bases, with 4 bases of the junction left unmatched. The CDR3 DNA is TGTGCCAGCAGCCAAGATACAGGACTAGCGGGGTACGAGCAGTACTTC. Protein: CASSQDTGLAGYEQYF.

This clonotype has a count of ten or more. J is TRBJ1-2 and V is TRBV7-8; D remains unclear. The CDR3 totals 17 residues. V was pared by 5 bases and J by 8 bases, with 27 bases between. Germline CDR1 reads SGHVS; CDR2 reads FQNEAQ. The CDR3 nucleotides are TGTGCCAGCAGCACACCCTTAAGGAGGGAAGGCAATGAAGGCTACACCTTC. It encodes CASSTPLRREGNEGYTF. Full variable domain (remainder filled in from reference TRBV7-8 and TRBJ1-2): GAGVSQSPRYKVAKRGQDVALRCDPISGHVSLFWYQQALGQGPEFLTYFQNEAQLDKSGLPSDRFFAERPEGSVSTLKIQRTQQEDSAVYLCASSTPLRREGNEGYTFGSGTRLTVV.

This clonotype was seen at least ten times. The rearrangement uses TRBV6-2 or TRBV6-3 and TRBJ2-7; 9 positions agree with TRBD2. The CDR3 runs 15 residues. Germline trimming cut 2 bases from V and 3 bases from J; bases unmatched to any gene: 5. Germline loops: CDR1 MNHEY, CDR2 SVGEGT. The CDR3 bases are TGTGCCAGCAGTTACGGGCTAGCGGGAATCTACGAGCAGTACTTC. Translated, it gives CASSYGLAGIYEQYF.

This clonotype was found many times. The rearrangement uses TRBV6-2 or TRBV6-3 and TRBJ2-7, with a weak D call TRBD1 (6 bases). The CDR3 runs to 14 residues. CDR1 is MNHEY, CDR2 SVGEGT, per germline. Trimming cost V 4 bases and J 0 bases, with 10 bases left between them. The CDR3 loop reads CASSLTGFSYEQYF. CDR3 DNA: TGTGCCAGCAGTTTGACAGGATTCTCCTACGAGCAGTACTTC.

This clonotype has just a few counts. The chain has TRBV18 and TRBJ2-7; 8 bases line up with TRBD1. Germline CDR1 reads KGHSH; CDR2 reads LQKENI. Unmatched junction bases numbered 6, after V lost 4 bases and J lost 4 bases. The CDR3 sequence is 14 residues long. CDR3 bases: TGTGCCAGCTCACACTTGGACAGGGTTTACGAGCAGTACTTC. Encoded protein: CASSHLDRVYEQYF.

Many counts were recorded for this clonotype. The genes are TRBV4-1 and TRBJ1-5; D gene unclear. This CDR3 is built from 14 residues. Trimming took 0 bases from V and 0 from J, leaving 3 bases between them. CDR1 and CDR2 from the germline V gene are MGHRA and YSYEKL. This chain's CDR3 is CASSQDVSNQPQHF. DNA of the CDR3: TGCGCCAGCAGCCAAGATGTTAGCAATCAGCCCCAGCATTTT.

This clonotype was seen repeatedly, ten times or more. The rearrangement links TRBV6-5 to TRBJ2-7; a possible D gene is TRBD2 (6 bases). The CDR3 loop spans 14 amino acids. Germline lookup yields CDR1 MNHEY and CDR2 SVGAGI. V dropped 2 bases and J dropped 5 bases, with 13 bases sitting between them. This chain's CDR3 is CASSYVSGAHEQYF. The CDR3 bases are TGTGCCAGCAGTTACGTGTCGGGAGCACACGAGCAGTACTTC.